This entry lists 27 T cell receptor beta chains sequenced from one sample in a study of cytomegalovirus exposure and HLA in healthy donors. PCR employed 60 Vbeta and 13 Jbeta primers. TCRdb's table, derived via immunoSEQ multiplex PCR, lists solely in-frame clones and lacks some. Of under 200,000 clones listed, around 81% were seen once; the top ten hold under 2%. Source material: PBMCs. These receptor sequences come from a man aged 25-40 years in good health and CMV-seronegative.

The chain recombines TRBV11-2 with TRBJ2-7; TRBD2 aligns across 9 bases. The germline gives CDR1 SGHAT, CDR2 FQNNGV. The CDR3 runs to 14 residues. Germline trimming cut 2 bases from V and 6 bases from J; bases unmatched to any gene: 5. The CDR3 is CASSLFKREAEQYF. DNA for the CDR3: TGTGCCAGCAGCTTATTCAAGCGGGAGGCCGAGCAGTACTTC.

A single count supports this clone. The J gene is TRBJ2-3, the V gene TRBV27, with D possibly TRBD1 on 5 matching bases. V lost 7 bases, J lost 10 bases, and 21 bases lay in between. This CDR3 spans 14 amino acids. Germline V gives CDR1 MNHEY, CDR2 SMNVEV (reference sequence). The CDR3 DNA follows: TGTGCCAGCACGCCTTGGGGCGGAACATCAGCGCAGTATTTT. Its protein product is CASTPWGGTSAQYF.

Of note for this clone: Within the sample, other DNA sequences also encode this same CDR3. The V call is TRBV2, the J call TRBJ1-5; possible D gene TRBD1, 5 bases. The CDR3 contains 14 residues. V shed 3 bases and J shed 6 bases, with 12 bases lying between them. The germline V gene encodes CDR1 SNHLY and CDR2 FYNNEI. DNA of the CDR3: TGTGCCAGCAGTGAGGGGGGAGCAGGTCAGCCCCAGCATTTT. It codes for CASSEGGAGQPQHF.

The chain joins TRBV28 to TRBJ2-1, with 12 nucleotides matching TRBD2. The CDR3 consists of 15 residues. Germline V lookup: CDR1 MDHEN, CDR2 SYDVKM. V gave up 8 bases and J gave up 6 bases; unmatched junction bases: 8. The CDR3 region is CASGPLAGGVNEQFF. The CDR3 DNA sequence: TGTGCCAGCGGACCCCTAGCGGGAGGGGTCAATGAGCAGTTCTTC.

The chain carries TRBV7-9 and TRBJ2-1; TRBD1 might be the D (5 bases). The CDR3 spans 14 residues. The V gene lost 3 bases and the J gene lost 7 bases, with 13 bases spanning the gap. Looked up from germline, CDR1 is SEHNR and CDR2 is FQNEAQ (reference sequence). The CDR3 reads CASSLPGMANEQFF. In DNA form, the CDR3 reads TGTGCCAGCAGCTTGCCAGGGATGGCGAATGAGCAGTTCTTC.

J is TRBJ2-6 and V is TRBV27, with 12 bases identical to TRBD2. Losses at the gene ends were 5 bases for V and 0 bases for J; bases not matched to a gene: 5. The germline gives CDR1 MNHEY, CDR2 SMNVEV (reference sequence). This CDR3 is built from 18 residues. CDR3 DNA: TGTGCCAGCAGTCGAGGACTAGCGGGGTACTCTGGGGCCAACGTCCTGACTTTC. It specifies CASSRGLAGYSGANVLTF.

This rearrangement joins TRBV7-3 to TRBJ2-3; 11 positions match TRBD2. The CDR3 spans 15 residues. The V gene's germline CDR1 is SGHTA and CDR2 FQGTGA. The V segment lost 4 bases and the J segment 2 bases; nucleotides outside the gene matches: 2. CDR3 in amino acids: CASSSLAGDTDTQYF. In DNA form, the CDR3 reads TGTGCCAGCAGCTCACTAGCGGGGGACACAGATACGCAGTATTTT.

This clone was seen only a few times. The chain uses TRBV7-9 and TRBJ1-2, with 9 bases identical to TRBD1. The CDR3 is 13 residues long. CDR1 is SEHNR, CDR2 FQNEAQ, per germline (reference sequence). V shed 5 bases, J shed 8 bases, and the junction held 6 bases outside the gene matches. In DNA, the CDR3 is TGTGCCAGCAGCAAGGGACAGGGACACGGCTACACCTTC. Translating gives CASSKGQGHGYTF. The full variable domain, with the rest looked up from reference TRBV7-9 and TRBJ1-2, is DTGVSQNPRHKITKRGQNVTFRCDPISEHNRLYWYRQTLGQGPEFLTYFQNEAQLEKSRLLSDRFSAERPKGSFSTLEIQRTEQGDSAMYLCASSKGQGHGYTFGSGTRLTVV.

This chain links TRBV10-3 with TRBJ2-5; maybe TRBD1 (5 bases). The J call may be wrong; the DNA end is better matched by TRBJ2-7. Germline values: CDR1 ENHRY, CDR2 SYGVKD. CDR3 length: 12 residues. The CDR3 sequence: CATTGDSYEQYF. The CDR3, as DNA: TGTGCCACAACAGGCGACTCCTACGAGCAGTACTTC.

V and J are TRBV7-9 and TRBJ2-5; 10 positions match TRBD1. Germline-derived CDR1 and CDR2 are SEHNR and FQNEAQ (reference sequence). The V segment lost 5 bases and the J segment 4 bases; nucleotides outside the gene matches: 10. The CDR3 totals 16 residues. CDR3 DNA sequence: TGTGCCAGCAGCACCCACTCCGGGACAGGGGTAGAGACCCAGTACTTC. It translates to CASSTHSGTGVETQYF.

V is TRBV6-5 and J is TRBJ2-7, with 7 bases fitting TRBD1. The CDR3 sequence is 16 residues long. CDR1 and CDR2 from the germline V gene are MNHEY and SVGAGI. V shed 1 base, J shed 2 bases, and the junction held 8 bases outside the gene matches. DNA of the CDR3: TGTGCCAGCAGTTACTTCGCAAGCAGGGGGACCTACGAGCAGTACTTC. Translated, it gives CASSYFASRGTYEQYF.

The V gene is TRBV2, the J gene TRBJ2-1; TRBD2 agrees at 7 bases. Per the germline V gene, CDR1 is SNHLY and CDR2 is FYNNEI. The CDR3 spans 12 residues. V dropped 2 bases and J dropped 10; count of bases not matched to a gene: 2. For the CDR3, the DNA is TGTGCCAGCAGTGAACCCGGGAGGGAGCAGTTCTTC. Protein: CASSEPGREQFF.

This chain connects TRBV5-4 to TRBJ2-3; 7 nucleotides match TRBD2. The CDR3 has 14 residues. V shed 7 bases, J shed 1 base, and the junction held 6 bases outside the gene matches. Germline loops: CDR1 SGHNT, CDR2 YYREEE (reference sequence). The DNA for the CDR3 is TGTGCCAGCCGGGCGGCGGGAGGCACAGATACGCAGTATTTT. This sequence encodes CASRAAGGTDTQYF.

The gene calls are TRBV6-4 and TRBJ2-1, with 9 bases lining up with TRBD2. This CDR3 has 15 residues. Germline CDR1 and CDR2: MRHNA and SNTAGT. V shed 3 bases and J 9 bases; nucleotides not matched to a gene: 9. CDR3 residues: CASSDTRTSVSEQFF. In DNA, the CDR3 is TGTGCCAGCAGTGATACCAGGACTAGCGTATCTGAGCAGTTCTTC.

This chain connects TRBV27 to TRBJ2-2; a weak D match, TRBD2 (5 bases). The V gene lost 3 bases and the J gene lost 6 bases, with 5 bases spanning the gap. The CDR3 has 12 residues. Germline V gives CDR1 MNHEY, CDR2 SMNVEV (reference sequence). The CDR3 sequence is CASSFSAGELFF. Here the CDR3 DNA reads TGTGCCAGCAGTTTTAGCGCCGGGGAGCTGTTTTTT.

The CDR3 sequence: CASSLGQGGNIQYF. The CDR3 DNA sequence: TGTGCCAGCAGCCTGGGACAGGGAGGAAACATTCAGTACTTC. The rearrangement joins TRBV4-2 to TRBJ2-4, with 9 bases that match TRBD1. V gave up 4 bases and J gave up 6 bases; unmatched junction bases: 4. This CDR3 spans 14 amino acids. In germline, CDR1 is LGHNA, CDR2 YNFKEQ.

This chain connects TRBV2 to TRBJ2-3; 8 bases map to TRBD1. Trimming took 8 bases from V and 3 from J; bases not matched to a gene: 7. Germline CDR1 and CDR2: SNHLY and FYNNEI. The CDR3 is made up of 14 amino acids. The CDR3 DNA reads as TGTGCCAGCTCCCGGACAGGGAGTACAGATACGCAGTATTTT. As protein: CASSRTGSTDTQYF.

V usage is TRBV5-1 and J usage is TRBJ1-1; a possible D gene is TRBD1 (5 bases). The germline gives CDR1 SGHRS, CDR2 YFSETQ. Trimming left V 4 bases short and J 3 bases short, with 16 bases between. This CDR3 spans 15 amino acids. The CDR3 bases are TGCGCCAGCAGCCGAACTCGACAGTCTGACACTGAAGCTTTCTTT. Translating it yields CASSRTRQSDTEAFF.

This chain joins TRBV18 and TRBJ1-1, with D perhaps matching TRBD1 (5 bases). The CDR3 sequence is 14 residues long. V shed 3 bases and J shed 7 bases, with 15 bases lying between them. Germline V gene sequence: CDR1 KGHSH, CDR2 LQKENI. The CDR3 coding sequence is TGTGCCAGCTCACCTATCTTTGGGGGGGATGAAGCTTTCTTT. Protein sequence: CASSPIFGGDEAFF.

V usage is TRBV18 and J usage is TRBJ1-5, with a weak D call TRBD1 (5 bases). The CDR3 consists of 15 residues. Trimming took off 1 base at V and 4 bases at J, with 11 bases between the two ends. Looked up from germline, CDR1 is KGHSH and CDR2 is LQKENI. The CDR3 here is CASSPRDRINQPQHF. For the CDR3, the DNA is TGTGCCAGCTCACCACGTGACAGAATTAATCAGCCCCAGCATTTT. The whole variable domain, filled in from reference TRBV18 and TRBJ1-5, reads NAGVMQNPRHLVRRRGQEARLRCSPMKGHSHVYWYRQLPEEGLKFMVYLQKENIIDESGMPKERFSAEFPKEGPSILRIQQVVRGDSAAYFCASSPRDRINQPQHFGDGTRLSIL.

The chain has TRBV4-2 and TRBJ2-5; 11 bases agree with TRBD2. The J call may be incorrect, as the DNA end agrees better with TRBJ2-7. Germline CDR1 reads LGHNA; CDR2 reads YNFKEQ. The CDR3 contains 17 residues. The CDR3 loop is CASSQEGLADSSYEQYF. The CDR3 nucleotides read TGTGCCAGCAGCCAAGAGGGACTAGCGGACAGCTCCTACGAGCAGTACTTC.

The chain is built from TRBV29-1 and TRBJ1-2, with D possibly matching TRBD1 (5 bases). The V end was cut by 8 bases, the J end by 8 bases, with 6 bases between. The CDR3 has 8 amino acids. Germline CDR1 is SQVTM and CDR2 is ANQGSEA. The CDR3 is CSPGGYTF. The CDR3 region has the DNA TGCAGCCCAGGGGGCTACACCTTC.

V gene TRBV19 combines with J gene TRBJ1-2; 8 nucleotides match TRBD1. The CDR3 covers 14 residues. V shed 5 bases and J 8 bases; nucleotides not matched to a gene: 10. Germline lookup yields CDR1 LNHDA and CDR2 SQIVND (reference sequence). CDR3: CASSLQGQGRGYTF. The CDR3 DNA follows: TGTGCCAGTAGTCTACAAGGACAGGGCCGGGGCTACACCTTC.

This clone was seen more than once but under ten times. The J gene is TRBJ1-1, the V gene TRBV18; D not certain. Germline CDR1 KGHSH, CDR2 LQKENI. The CDR3 is 16 amino acids. V was cut by 0 bases and J by 0 bases, with 11 bases left in between. CDR3 coding DNA: TGTGCCAGCTCACCACCGATCGGAACTATGAACACTGAAGCTTTCTTT. Translation gives CASSPPIGTMNTEAFF.

This sequence joins TRBV7-9 and TRBJ2-3, with TRBD2 identical over 16 bases. J was trimmed by 4 bases and V by 2 bases; bases with no gene match: 3. The CDR3 covers 17 residues. CDR1 is SEHNR and CDR2 is FQNEAQ in the germline V gene (reference sequence). CDR3 sequence (DNA): TGTGCCAGCAGCTTACTGGGACTAGCGGGAGGGCCAGATACGCAGTATTTT. This gives the protein CASSLLGLAGGPDTQYF.

This chain connects TRBV5-1 to TRBJ2-7; TRBD2 aligns across 8 bases. Germline CDR1 reads SGHRS; CDR2 reads YFSETQ. The CDR3 consists of 13 residues. J was trimmed by 6 bases and V by 4 bases; bases with no gene match: 6. The CDR3 sequence: CASSLGGAVEQYF. The CDR3 DNA reads as TGCGCCAGCAGCCTCGGGGGGGCAGTCGAGCAGTACTTC.

V usage is TRBV4-2 and J usage is TRBJ2-3; D unresolved. V was trimmed by 0 bases and J by 1 base, leaving 11 bases between them. The CDR3 is 16 residues long. Germline V gives CDR1 LGHNA, CDR2 YNFKEQ. CDR3 bases: TGTGCCAGCAGCCAAGAGTTGCCAGGTGGCACAGATACGCAGTATTTT. The encoded protein is CASSQELPGGTDTQYF.